This T cell receptor (beta chain) was profiled in a study of cytomegalovirus exposure and HLA in healthy donors (dated by TCRdb to between 2016 and 2019). For the study in its entirety: In an earlier analysis of 587 of the donors, under 300 Gb of sequence data and 90 million to 120 million unique TCR beta sequences from 180 million or so T cells were reported. Roughly 300 gigabases of sequencing data and tens of millions of unique TCR sequences were included in an early release covering around 650 HLA-typed donors. Of the roughly 400 genotyped donors, about 80% fell in the genetic ancestry cluster associated with self-reported Caucasian donors. The aim of the study was to test whether cataloging public T cell receptors could identify signatures of past pathogen exposure. The T cell repertoires of some 670 subjects were profiled by immunosequencing and related to cytomegalovirus serostatus. Besides the first cohort of roughly 640 subjects, a separate validation cohort made up of some 110 different subjects was used. To predict cytomegalovirus infection status, the study combined high-throughput TCR immunosequencing, statistical association of individual TCRs with disease status, and machine learning. A later analysis re-analyzed previously published TCR beta repertoires from 660 or so donors and added high-resolution HLA genotyping to study TCR occurrence patterns. Rather than using new phenotypic data, the later analysis identified candidate immune exposures from TCR beta sequences and from how often those sequences occurred across donors. An earlier analysis of 450 to 750 of the donors used high-throughput TCR beta sequencing to judge whether each TCR beta V gene segment behaved as functional or pseudogenic. Donor age, sex, ethnicity and CMV serostatus were compiled together with the repertoire data. A later genetic analysis took genome-wide SNP genotypes for about 55% of the 666 donors and used that subset as a discovery cohort. All discovery cohort repertoires had been generated using a single sequencing platform. HLA typing included class I and class II loci at four-digit resolution. Typing coverage varied by locus: roughly 629-640 donors for A, B, C, DRB1 and DQB1; roughly 520 for DQA1; more than 600 for DPA1; 450 to 480 for DPB1. Because of strong linkage in the cohort, roughly five DR-DQ haplotypes were treated as single units for association and clustering. Among under 450 genotyped donors of the cohort, an average of approximately 230,000 unique TCR beta nucleotide sequences were sequenced per donor, around 18% of them non-productive. General study outcomes and caveats: A further reported finding was that TCR beta sequences accurately predicted the HLA-A and HLA-B alleles for most subjects in the first cohort. According to the authors, the approach could potentially be generalized to other disease states and immunological phenotypes. When HLA alleles, especially DR and DQ, strongly co-occurred, TCR associations were difficult to assign to individual alleles. HLA typing was unavailable for some donors at each locus, so association tests used only the typed subset. At a false discovery rate of 0.05, a later analysis linked 15,000 to 20,000 TCR beta sequences to specific HLA alleles. Linkage disequilibrium might explain the correlated functional status among segregating V segments, but an unknown experimental factor could not be ruled out. In this cohort, only TCR beta chains were sequenced, and detectable features were limited by the absence of alpha or paired-chain data. Three of the identified cytomegalovirus-associated TCR beta chains were confirmed in vitro to be specific for cytomegalovirus antigens. In a later analysis, most CMV-associated TCR beta chains were found to appear HLA-restricted, with HLA associations seemingly driven largely by CMV exposure. Immune exposure information for the cohort was limited to CMV serostatus. A group of highly shared sequence variants was considered likely to be a technical artifact of the sequencing pipeline. Presence/absence analyses assumed roughly uniform sequencing depth across donors, an assumption that may not hold. Because the 87-base-pair reads could not distinguish some IMGT-functional V segments, including TRBV6-2 and TRBV6-3, those segments were excluded. A later genetic analysis reported fewer N-insertions in productive TCRs among donors in an Asian-associated ancestry cluster than the approximately 670-donor mean. About 15 rarely observed V segments, including chromosome 9 orphons, were excluded from the earlier analysis of several hundred of the donors because counts were too low. The study listed 164 TCR beta chains as associated with cytomegalovirus. In a later analysis, HLA-associated TCR beta chains showed more clonal expansion and lower generation probabilities than non-associated chains that were equally common. Broadly in line with IMGT annotations, most TCR beta V segments showed up in productive rearrangements about 87% or about 30% of the time in an earlier analysis of roughly 590 of the donors. Across donors, most TCR sequences were observed very rarely, whereas some public TCRs were present in many individuals. In a later analysis, TCR association rates were found to vary across HLA loci, with the most associated TCRs seen for DRB1 alleles and the fewest for HLA-C alleles. A later genetic analysis associated a missense DCLRE1C variant with V-gene and J-gene trimming of TCR beta chains, and an independent cohort replicated the association. In a later analysis, several top co-occurrence clusters were reported to appear linked to parvovirus B19, influenza, CMV and Epstein-Barr virus. Cytomegalovirus status was reported to be diagnosed by the classifier with high specificity and sensitivity in both the original and validation cohorts.

The library relied on the immunoSEQ multiplex PCR assay. A mixture of 60 forward primers for TCR Vbeta segments and 13 reverse primers for TCR Jbeta segments was used in the multiplex PCR. The CDR3 region of rearranged TCR beta genes was amplified from genomic DNA by a multiplex PCR assay. The Illumina HiSeq System was used to sequence the amplified TCR beta libraries as 87-base-pair reads. The authors' pipeline ran thus. In a later analysis, some 80 million unique TCR beta chains were counted across the approximately 640 repertoires, and approximately 9.9 million of these chains were shared by at least two donors. A nearest-neighbor algorithm error-corrected the raw reads and collapsed the reads into unique sequences, merging closely related sequences to remove PCR and sequencing errors. To assign V, D and J gene segments, CDR3 sequences were aligned to IMGT reference sequences. For a sequence to be retained, at least a six-nucleotide match to both a V gene segment and a J gene segment was required. Rearrangements were classified as productive when the CDR3 lacked stop codons and remained in frame with V and J, and all other rearrangements were classified as non-productive. CDR3 was defined by IMGT convention, running from the second conserved V-encoded cysteine to the conserved J-encoded phenylalanine. The earlier analysis of more than 450 of the donors excluded sequences that lacked an unambiguous match to a single V gene segment. An earlier analysis of fewer than 650 of the donors classified V segments as functional when productive rearrangements were above 56.7% and as segregating when the standard deviation between donors was above 5%. A statistical classification framework was developed to diagnose cytomegalovirus status using the catalog of TCR beta chain sequences. V and J gene assignment, in a later analysis, came from comparing TCR nucleotide sequences with IMGT/GENE-DB human TR gene sequences. The TCRdist pipeline was used in a later analysis to assign CDR3 sequences and most-parsimonious VDJ recombination scenarios. In a later analysis, each TCR beta chain was defined by its CDR3 amino acid sequence together with its V-gene family, and reads lacking a unique V-gene family were excluded. A later analysis removed 500 to 650 highly shared, low-generation-probability nucleotide sequences to deal with suspected cross-contamination and a sequencing artifact. A later analysis calculated a clonal expansion index for each public chain from normalized within-repertoire ranks of inferred template counts. In a later analysis, generation probabilities were computed with a VDJ recombination model fitted to out-of-frame rearrangements, and the resulting probabilities were checked against IGoR. In a later analysis, hypergeometric tests were used to score TCR-TCR, TCR-HLA and TCR-CMV co-occurrence, with a repertoire-size bias correction applied to TCR pairs. To estimate false discovery rates, a later analysis permuted the HLA or CMV assignments 20 times. In a later analysis, co-occurring TCRs were grouped with DBSCAN, and TCRdist sequence similarity was added when clustering was performed within HLA-allele-positive subsets. For co-occurrence clustering, repertoires with fewer than 30,000 or more than 120,000 public chains were excluded, along with 4 to 6 repertoires with anomalous nucleotide sharing. Entries here come from immuneACCESS through TCRdb and include only in-frame sequences with V and J called. Some clones fail to appear in such tables; in the studies checked, an unresolved V gene covers under half of the shortfall, and the cause of the remainder is unknown. V and J calls plus clone size are reproduced from that table; the DNA served to infer D and trimming. The sample table contains over 150,000 clones; only one count was recorded for roughly 80% of them. The biggest ten clones account for about 3.8% of the sample.

On this clone: The antigen this receptor binds is unknown. No base qualities exist here, and no much larger clone lies one base off it.

The cohort comprised around 700 healthy bone marrow donors. At the time of sampling, every cohort member was nominally healthy, though immune exposures that went unrecorded were likely present. The donor was CMV seropositive and belonged to the group of about 290 seropositive cohort members. Every donor gave a peripheral blood sample, and the peripheral blood mononuclear cells from that sample were used for TCR beta sequencing. The Qiagen DNeasy Blood Extraction Kit was used to extract genomic DNA from the blood cell samples. The cysteine opens and the phenylalanine closes a CDR3 of 12 amino acids. Here the CDR3 DNA is all that survives: 36 bases in frame from base 1. CDR1 and CDR2 are read off the germline V gene (reference sequence) as GTSNPN and SVGIG. The junction carries 15 bases between V and J, which are trimmed by 5 bases and 8 bases respectively.

The specimen was PBMCs. This receptor was taken from a young man in good health and CMV-seropositive. The rearrangement combines TRBV30 with TRBJ1-2; tentative D gene TRBD1, with 6 bases matching. Here is the DNA: TGTGCCTGGTCCCCCTACAGGGAAGGCTACACCTTC. Translated, it reads CAWSPYREGYTF.